A single sample is the source of the 27 T cell receptor beta chains below, sequenced in a study of shared clonotypes between healthy human individuals. Produced via immunoSEQ multiplex PCR; TCRdb's table is partial and in-frame only. The sample has some 1,900,000 clones, about 95% seen once. Naive CD8 populations comprised CD45RO-negative cells positively selected for CCR7, excluding terminally differentiated effector memory CD45RA+ cells. Sequencing was performed on naive CD8+ T cells sorted from blood. These receptors were taken from a man aged 18 to 30 in good health.

The chain is built from TRBV7-8 and TRBJ2-5; TRBD2 aligns across 10 bases. V lost 5 bases and J lost 0; bases outside the gene matches: 0. Per germline, CDR1 SGHVS and CDR2 FQNEAQ. The CDR3 runs to 14 residues. The CDR3 loop is CASSTSGDQETQYF. The CDR3 DNA sequence: TGTGCCAGCAGCACTAGCGGGGACCAAGAGACCCAGTACTTC.

This clone was counted a few times. This rearrangement joins TRBV9 to TRBJ1-2, with D unresolved. Germline V gives CDR1 SGDLS, CDR2 YYNGEE. The CDR3 has 12 residues. Trimming took 3 bases from V and 3 from J, leaving 6 bases between them. The CDR3 DNA follows: TGTGCCAGCAGCGGTGCGGACTATGGCTACACCTTC. Protein product: CASSGADYGYTF.

This clone was detected once. V usage is TRBV13 and J usage is TRBJ2-5; 12 nucleotides match TRBD2. This CDR3 spans 17 amino acids. In germline, CDR1 is PRHDT, CDR2 FYEKMQ (reference sequence). V lost 2 bases and J lost 5; bases outside the gene matches: 9. In DNA, the CDR3 is TGTGCCAGCAGCTTACTCCTAGCGGGGGGGCCTTCCGAGACCCAGTACTTC. Residues: CASSLLLAGGPSETQYF. Based on the CDR3 plus reference TRBV13 and TRBJ2-5, the full variable domain is AAGVIQSPRHLIKEKRETATLKCYPIPRHDTVYWYQQGPGQDPQFLISFYEKMQSDKGSIPDRFSAQQFSDYHSELNMSSLELGDSALYFCASSLLLAGGPSETQYFGPGTRLLVL.

This rearrangement joins TRBV29-1 to TRBJ2-5; 10 nucleotides line up with TRBD1. V was clipped by 6 bases and J by 3 bases; unmatched bases: 7. CDR3 length: 14 residues. CDR1 is SQVTM and CDR2 is ANQGSEA in the germline V gene. DNA for the CDR3: TGCAGCGTGACGGGCGGGACAGGGGAAGAGACCCAGTACTTC. Its protein is CSVTGGTGEETQYF. The full variable domain, completed using reference TRBV29-1 and TRBJ2-5, is SAVISQKPSRDICQRGTSLTIQCQVDSQVTMMFWYRQQPGQSLTLIATANQGSEATYESGFVIDKFPISRPNLTFSTLTVSNMSPEDSSIYLCSVTGGTGEETQYFGPGTRLLVL.

The V call is TRBV7-2, the J call TRBJ2-6; D gene uncertain. Trimming took off 2 bases at V and 2 bases at J, with 1 base between the two ends. CDR3 size: 13 residues. Germline V gene lookup returns CDR1 SGHTA and CDR2 FQGNSA. DNA of the CDR3: TGTGCCAGCAGCTTACCTGGGGCCAACGTCCTGACTTTC. It encodes CASSLPGANVLTF.

The J gene is TRBJ2-3, the V gene TRBV13; D gene unclear. The CDR3 extends over 13 amino acids. V lost 8 bases to trimming and J lost 0 bases, with 9 bases between them. In germline, CDR1 is PRHDT, CDR2 FYEKMQ (reference sequence). The DNA for the CDR3 is TGTGCCAGCGGGCCGAGGAGCACAGATACGCAGTATTTT. Translating gives CASGPRSTDTQYF.

The CDR3 protein is CASSLGRGADEKLFF. CDR3 DNA: TGTGCCAGCAGCTTAGGCAGGGGGGCGGATGAAAAACTGTTTTTT. The rearrangement uses TRBV13 and TRBJ1-4; 7 bases line up with TRBD1. The J segment lost 6 bases and the V segment lost 0 bases, leaving 4 bases of the junction unmatched. The germline CDR1 and CDR2 sequences are PRHDT and FYEKMQ (reference sequence). This CDR3 is 15 amino acids long.

The J gene is TRBJ2-1, the V gene TRBV5-1; no reliable D call. With 0 bases removed from V and 7 bases from J, the gap between germline ends came to 8 bases. This CDR3 is built from 13 residues. In germline, CDR1 is SGHRS, CDR2 YFSETQ. The CDR3, as DNA: TGCGCCAGCAGCTTGGACAGAGTTAATGAGCAGTTCTTC. As protein: CASSLDRVNEQFF.

This chain uses TRBV7-9 with TRBJ2-1; a possible D gene is TRBD2 (6 bases). V dropped 5 bases and J dropped 5 bases, with 16 bases sitting between them. The CDR3 contains 15 residues. CDR1 is SEHNR, CDR2 FQNEAQ, per germline (reference sequence). CDR3 in amino acids: CASSLTFGLHNEQFF. The CDR3 DNA reads TGTGCCAGCAGCCTAACCTTCGGACTACACAATGAGCAGTTCTTC.

The chain employs TRBV7-6 and TRBJ1-1; no clear D. Germline assignment: CDR1 SGHVS and CDR2 FNYEAQ. The CDR3 has 14 amino acids. V was pared by 4 bases and J by 4 bases, with 13 bases between. CDR3 sequence reads: CASSSLLASTEAFF. The DNA of the CDR3 is TGTGCCAGCAGCTCCCTCTTGGCCAGCACTGAAGCTTTCTTT. The full variable domain, its missing parts supplied by reference TRBV7-6 and TRBJ1-1, is GAGVSQSPRYKVTKRGQDVALRCDPISGHVSLYWYRQALGQGPEFLTYFNYEAQQDKSGLPNDRFSAERPEGSISTLTIQRTEQRDSAMYRCASSSLLASTEAFFGQGTRLTVV.

To note about this clone: This specimen includes other DNA sequences encoding the same CDR3. The chain combines TRBV27 with TRBJ1-2; no firm D call. CDR1 and CDR2 from the germline V gene are MNHEY and SMNVEV (reference sequence). CDR3 length equals 13 residues. V was cut by 3 bases and J by 2 bases, with 7 bases left in between. CDR3 region: CASSFGENYGYTF. The DNA for the CDR3 is TGTGCCAGCAGTTTCGGGGAGAACTATGGCTACACCTTC.

The chain couples TRBV4-1 to TRBJ2-7, with D tentatively TRBD2 (5 bases). CDR3 length: 16 residues. Germline V CDR1 and CDR2: MGHRA, YSYEKL. Trimming took off 0 bases at V and 0 bases at J, with 12 bases between the two ends. The CDR3 region has the DNA TGCGCCAGCAGCCAAGAATTCGGGGTTCCCTCCTACGAGCAGTACTTC. It codes for CASSQEFGVPSYEQYF.

This clone is a singleton in its sample. The V and J genes are TRBV6-1 and TRBJ1-4; D is possibly TRBD1 (5 bases). This CDR3 contains 14 residues. Germline V gene lookup returns CDR1 MNHNS and CDR2 SASEGT. Trimming pared 3 bases from V and 2 bases from J, leaving 7 bases between. For the CDR3, the DNA is TGTGCCAGCAGTGACCCAGGGACTAATGAAAAACTGTTTTTT. Translating gives CASSDPGTNEKLFF.

The rearrangement links TRBV27 to TRBJ2-3; TRBD2 matches 8 bases. In germline, CDR1 is MNHEY, CDR2 SMNVEV (reference sequence). CDR3 length: 17 residues. V dropped 1 base and J dropped 0; count of bases not matched to a gene: 6. The CDR3 DNA follows: TGTGCCAGCAGTTTATTGGCCGGGAGGGCCAGCACAGATACGCAGTATTTT. This translates into CASSLLAGRASTDTQYF.

The rearrangement joins TRBV2 to TRBJ1-1; 9 positions agree with TRBD1. The germline CDR1 and CDR2 sequences are SNHLY and FYNNEI. The CDR3 runs 15 residues. Trimming removed 4 bases from V and 5 bases from J; junction bases left unmatched: 8. CDR3: CASSGGDRDGTEAFF. CDR3 coding DNA: TGTGCCAGCAGTGGGGGGGACAGGGACGGTACTGAAGCTTTCTTT.

The chain is built from TRBV27 and TRBJ2-7; 9 nucleotides agree with TRBD2. Germline assignment: CDR1 MNHEY and CDR2 SMNVEV (reference sequence). This CDR3 comprises 14 residues. V shed 6 bases and J 2 bases; nucleotides not matched to a gene: 5. In nucleotides, the CDR3 is TGTGCCAGCAGCCGGACTAGCGATCCCTACGAGCAGTACTTC. This translates into CASSRTSDPYEQYF.

Regarding this clone: This specimen includes other DNA sequences encoding the same CDR3. This chain uses TRBV5-4 with TRBJ2-7; D possibly corresponds to TRBD2 (6 bases). CDR1 is SGHNT, CDR2 YYREEE, per germline (reference sequence). Trimming took 3 bases from V and 1 from J, leaving 8 bases between them. There are 13 residues in the CDR3. The CDR3 nucleotides are TGTGCCAGCAGCTCTGGGACTTCCTACGAGCAGTACTTC. This gives the protein CASSSGTSYEQYF.

The genes are TRBV27 and TRBJ1-5, with D possibly TRBD1 on 5 matching bases. V dropped 10 bases and J dropped 3 bases, with 16 bases sitting between them. This CDR3 comprises 14 residues. CDR1 is MNHEY and CDR2 is SMNVEV in the germline V gene (reference sequence). The CDR3 DNA follows: TGTGCCACCTCTGGGGGGGGAAACAATCAGCCCCAGCATTTT. This sequence encodes CATSGGGNNQPQHF.

On this clone itself: Distinct nucleotide sequences in the sample also encode this CDR3. The genes are TRBV9 and TRBJ1-2; weak D call: TRBD1 (6 bases). Trimming cost V 3 bases and J 7 bases, with 10 bases left between them. Germline CDR1 reads SGDLS; CDR2 reads YYNGEE. This CDR3 is built from 12 residues. The CDR3 reads CASSGTGSGYTF. The CDR3 DNA reads as TGTGCCAGCAGCGGCACAGGGAGTGGCTACACCTTC.

The V call is TRBV7-9, the J call TRBJ2-3; D is undetermined. The CDR3 totals 16 residues. V lost 0 bases to trimming and J lost 0 bases, with 10 bases between them. CDR1 and CDR2 from the germline V gene are SEHNR and FQNEAQ (reference sequence). The CDR3 is CASSLAHSTSTDTQYF. DNA for the CDR3: TGTGCCAGCAGCTTAGCTCACAGTACTAGCACAGATACGCAGTATTTT.

The rearrangement links TRBV9 to TRBJ2-7; 9 nucleotides line up with TRBD1. Germline V gene lookup returns CDR1 SGDLS and CDR2 YYNGEE. V shed 2 bases and J 7 bases; nucleotides not matched to a gene: 4. This CDR3 contains 13 residues. The CDR3 region is CASSVDRGGEQYF. The DNA for the CDR3 is TGTGCCAGCAGCGTGGACAGGGGAGGGGAGCAGTACTTC. The full variable domain, in which reference TRBV9 and TRBJ2-7 provide the parts outside the CDR3, is DSGVTQTPKHLITATGQRVTLRCSPRSGDLSVYWYQQSLDQGLQFLIQYYNGEERAKGNILERFSAQQFPDLHSELNLSSLELGDSALYFCASSVDRGGEQYFGPGTRLTVT.

This clone was picked up one time. The rearrangement links TRBV29-1 to TRBJ2-1; 11 bases map to TRBD2. From germline, CDR1 is SQVTM and CDR2 ANQGSEA. Trimming cost V 7 bases and J 2 bases; bases outside gene matches: 4. This CDR3 has 14 amino acids. The CDR3 region has the DNA TGCAGCGCAACTAGCGGGGGCACCTACAATGAGCAGTTCTTC. Translated, it gives CSATSGGTYNEQFF.

The chain carries TRBV2 and TRBJ2-1; 12 nucleotides line up with TRBD1. There are 13 residues in the CDR3. J was trimmed by 9 bases and V by 8 bases; bases with no gene match: 5. In germline, CDR1 is SNHLY, CDR2 FYNNEI. The CDR3 loop reads CASGGTGGSEQFF. For the CDR3, the DNA is TGTGCCAGCGGGGGGACAGGGGGCAGTGAGCAGTTCTTC. Variable domain in full (rest from reference TRBV2 and TRBJ2-1): EPEVTQTPSHQVTQMGQEVILRCVPISNHLYFYWYRQILGQKVEFLVSFYNNEISEKSEIFDDQFSVERPDGSNFTLKIRSTKLEDSAMYFCASGGTGGSEQFFGPGTRLTVL.

This chain links TRBV13 with TRBJ2-3, with 12 bases matching TRBD2. Germline V gene lookup returns CDR1 PRHDT and CDR2 FYEKMQ (reference sequence). V shed 3 bases, J shed 6 bases, and the junction held 7 bases outside the gene matches. The CDR3 extends over 16 amino acids. The CDR3 DNA reads as TGTGCCAGCAGCTTCCTAGCGGGAGGGCCAGCGGATACGCAGTATTTT. Protein product: CASSFLAGGPADTQYF.

This clone appeared once. The chain employs TRBV28 and TRBJ1-1, with 7 bases identical to TRBD1. This CDR3 has 12 residues. Losses at the gene ends were 7 bases for V and 8 bases for J; bases not matched to a gene: 7. CDR1 MDHEN and CDR2 SYDVKM come from the germline V gene. The CDR3 nucleotides read TGTGCCAGCAAAGACAGGGAAATAGAAGCTTTCTTT. Amino acid sequence: CASKDREIEAFF.

The chain employs TRBV2 and TRBJ2-1; tentatively, D is TRBD2 (6 bases). CDR1 SNHLY and CDR2 FYNNEI come from the germline V gene. V dropped 1 base and J dropped 7 bases, with 14 bases sitting between them. This CDR3 region has 15 residues. CDR3: CASSEGTMHVNEQFF. The CDR3 DNA reads as TGTGCCAGCAGTGAAGGGACTATGCACGTTAATGAGCAGTTCTTC.

The chain has TRBV27 and TRBJ2-3; D is possibly TRBD2 (6 bases). The CDR3 covers 13 residues. Looked up from germline, CDR1 is MNHEY and CDR2 is SMNVEV (reference sequence). The ends were cut back, 7 bases at V and 6 bases at J, with 14 bases in the middle. CDR3 region: CASTTGSGDTQYF. CDR3 nucleotide sequence: TGTGCCAGCACAACCGGGAGTGGGGATACGCAGTATTTT.